This T cell receptor beta chain was sequenced for a study of neurological immune-mediated disorders. Study observations and caveats: The phylogenetic placement of 18 of 34 multiple sclerosis patients' repertoires in one related-CDR3 cluster constitutes a possible signature.

This clonotype has a count of ten or more. Its antigen is undetermined. The CDR3 has 16 residues. V was trimmed by 0 bases and J by 0 bases, leaving 11 bases between them. CDR1 and CDR2 (germline): MNHEY, SVGAGI. The cDNA was generated through 5'RACE incorporating 10-nucleotide random UMIs. TCRdb processed the 5' RACE reads anew with MiXCR; each CDR3 protein has one entry. The sample lists approximately 51,000 distinct CDR3 sequences; about 3% were seen once. Sequencing was performed on PBMCs. The gene calls are TRBV6-5 and TRBJ1-1; no clear D gene. The receptor's source is a man aged 40-50 years with multiple sclerosis. CDR3 sequence reads: CASSYSNYRMNTEAFF. Here the CDR3 DNA reads TGTGCCAGCAGTTACTCGAATTACAGAATGAACACTGAAGCTTTCTTT.